This TCR beta chain was identified in a study of T cells after posttransplantation cyclophosphamide. Cyclophosphamide on days +3 and +4 followed busulfan-fludarabine conditioning and a marrow graft. The CDR3 runs 15 residues. Germline V lookup: CDR1 SGDLS, CDR2 YYNGEE. J lost 4 bases, V lost 4 bases, and 6 bases had no gene match. Method: immunoSEQ multiplex PCR; TCRdb's copy keeps in-frame clones and lacks some. This table holds thousands of clones, 70% to 85% found once. The receptor was isolated from a female patient aged 50-59 years who received an allogeneic stem cell transplant from a related donor, was CMV-positive, and had no GVHD. Some of the T cells might come from the graft donor. The V and J genes are TRBV9 and TRBJ1-2, with 11 bases lining up with TRBD1. This specimen consisted of CD8+ T cells sorted from PBMCs, obtained 1404 days after allogeneic stem cell transplant with posttransplant cyclophosphamide. The CDR3: CASSPRTGGFYGYTF. CDR3 DNA sequence: TGTGCCAGCAGCCCACGGACAGGGGGCTTCTATGGCTACACCTTC.